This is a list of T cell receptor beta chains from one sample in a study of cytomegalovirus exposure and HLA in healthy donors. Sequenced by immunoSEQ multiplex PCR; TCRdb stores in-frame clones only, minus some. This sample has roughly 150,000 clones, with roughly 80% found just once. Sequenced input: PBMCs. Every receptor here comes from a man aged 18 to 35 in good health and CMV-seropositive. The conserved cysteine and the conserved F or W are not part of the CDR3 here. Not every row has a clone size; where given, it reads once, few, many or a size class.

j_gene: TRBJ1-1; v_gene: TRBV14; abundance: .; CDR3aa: ASNTAENTEAF
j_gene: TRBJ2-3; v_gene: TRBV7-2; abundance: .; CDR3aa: ASSLTSGRRGTQY
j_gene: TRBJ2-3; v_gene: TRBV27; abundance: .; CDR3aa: ASTELALPDTQY
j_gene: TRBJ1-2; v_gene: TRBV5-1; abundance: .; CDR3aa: ASSYQQGGEGYT
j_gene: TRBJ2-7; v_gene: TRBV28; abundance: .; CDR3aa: ASIGGLEYEQY
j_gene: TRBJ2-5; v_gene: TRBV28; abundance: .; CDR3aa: AGGAQETQY
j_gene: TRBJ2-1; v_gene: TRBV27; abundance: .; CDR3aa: ASSTPPLHSGGYNEQF
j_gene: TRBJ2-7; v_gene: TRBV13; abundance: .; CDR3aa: ARSLGGGTATHEQY
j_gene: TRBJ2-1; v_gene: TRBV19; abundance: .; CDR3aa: ASSSTRLSSYNEQF
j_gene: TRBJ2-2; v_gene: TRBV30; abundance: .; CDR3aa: AWSGGHFTGELF
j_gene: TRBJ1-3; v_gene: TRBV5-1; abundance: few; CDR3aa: ASSIGTGAGNTIY
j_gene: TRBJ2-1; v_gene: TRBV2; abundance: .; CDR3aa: AIIRTIFDPYNEQF
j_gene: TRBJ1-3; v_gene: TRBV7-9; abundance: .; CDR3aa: ASSFTPTGAGNTIY
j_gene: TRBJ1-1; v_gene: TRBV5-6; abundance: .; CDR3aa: ASSSDHPAGEAF
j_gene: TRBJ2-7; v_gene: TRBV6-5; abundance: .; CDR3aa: ASSLSPYEQY
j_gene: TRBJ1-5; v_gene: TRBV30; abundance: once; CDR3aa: AWSSKNSNQPQH